The 20 T cell receptor beta chains presented below share a single source sample, sequenced in a study of blood T cell repertoires in COVID-19. Libraries were prepared by immunoSEQ multiplex PCR; TCRdb keeps only in-frame clonotypes and omits some of them. The sample carries more than 150,000 clones, roughly 80% recorded once. Material for sequencing was PBMCs or T cells enriched from blood (not recorded which). These receptors were obtained from a woman in her 50s who had recovered from COVID-19.

This chain joins TRBV6-5 and TRBJ1-1; 7 positions agree with TRBD1. The J segment lost 1 base and the V segment lost 8 bases, leaving 4 bases of the junction unmatched. Germline V gene data show CDR1 as MNHEY and CDR2 as SVGAGI. This CDR3 contains 13 residues. The CDR3 DNA is TGTGCCAGCCGGGACAGCCGGAACACTGAAGCTTTCTTT. Protein product: CASRDSRNTEAFF.

The chain uses TRBV19 and TRBJ2-5; 10 bases fit TRBD2. V lost 4 bases to trimming and J lost 5 bases; unmatched junction nucleotides: 7. Germline V gene lookup returns CDR1 LNHDA and CDR2 SQIVND (reference sequence). This CDR3 contains 15 residues. The CDR3 reads CASSKASGSRETQYF. The CDR3, as DNA: TGTGCCAGTAGTAAAGCTAGCGGGAGTAGGGAGACCCAGTACTTC.

V is TRBV9 and J is TRBJ2-1, with 9 bases identical to TRBD2. CDR3 length equals 15 residues. Germline-derived CDR1 and CDR2 are SGDLS and YYNGEE. V lost 0 bases to trimming and J lost 7 bases; unmatched junction nucleotides: 5. CDR3 sequence reads: CASSVVAGDLNEQFF. The CDR3 coding sequence is TGTGCCAGCAGCGTAGTAGCGGGAGATTTGAATGAGCAGTTCTTC.

The rearrangement joins TRBV4-3 to TRBJ2-4; 9 bases agree with TRBD1. After removal of 1 base from V and 1 base from J, the junction contained 8 bases not matched to a gene. The CDR3 is 18 residues long. The germline V gene has CDR1 LGHNA and CDR2 YSLEER. This CDR3 reads CASSQAVSGTGAKNIQYF. Written as DNA, the CDR3 is TGCGCCAGCAGCCAAGCCGTTTCCGGGACAGGGGCCAAAAACATTCAGTACTTC.

The rearrangement joins TRBV5-8 to TRBJ2-7; D remains unclear. V lost 4 bases and J lost 3, with 11 bases in between. The CDR3 consists of 13 residues. The germline V gene encodes CDR1 SGHTS and CDR2 YDEGEE. The CDR3 protein is CASSRVSLYEQYF. The CDR3 nucleotides are TGTGCCAGCAGCCGAGTGTCCCTCTACGAGCAGTACTTC.

V and J are TRBV6-5 and TRBJ2-7; D not resolved. CDR1 and CDR2 from the germline V gene are MNHEY and SVGAGI. This CDR3 has 13 residues. The ends were cut back, 0 bases at V and 4 bases at J, with 7 bases in the middle. In nucleotides, the CDR3 is TGTGCCAGCAGTTACTCGAGCGCTTACGAGCAGTACTTC. Amino acids: CASSYSSAYEQYF.

The V gene is TRBV2, the J gene TRBJ1-1; weak D call: TRBD1 (6 bases). Germline CDR1 SNHLY, CDR2 FYNNEI. The CDR3 totals 13 residues. V lost 5 bases, J lost 1 base, and 8 bases lay in between. CDR3 amino acids: CASSRQENTEAFF. In nucleotides, the CDR3 is TGTGCCAGCAGTCGACAGGAGAACACTGAAGCTTTCTTT.

J is TRBJ1-4 and V is TRBV19; TRBD1 matches 7 bases. Germline CDR1 LNHDA, CDR2 SQIVND (reference sequence). This CDR3 spans 15 amino acids. Trimming took 7 bases from V and 7 from J; bases not matched to a gene: 12. Here the CDR3 reads CASTRKTGKVEKLFF. Here the CDR3 DNA reads TGTGCCAGTACCCGTAAGACAGGGAAAGTTGAAAAACTGTTTTTT.

The V gene is TRBV7-9, the J gene TRBJ2-1, with TRBD2 matching over 10 bases. The CDR3 has 15 residues. Trimming removed 5 bases from V and 5 bases from J; junction bases left unmatched: 6. The germline CDR1 and CDR2 sequences are SEHNR and FQNEAQ (reference sequence). This chain's CDR3 is CASSMGLARNNEQFF. In DNA, the CDR3 is TGTGCCAGCAGCATGGGACTAGCGAGAAACAATGAGCAGTTCTTC. The whole variable domain, remainder taken from reference TRBV7-9 and TRBJ2-1, is DTGVSQNPRHKITKRGQNVTFRCDPISEHNRLYWYRQTLGQGPEFLTYFQNEAQLEKSRLLSDRFSAERPKGSFSTLEIQRTEQGDSAMYLCASSMGLARNNEQFFGPGTRLTVL.

The chain has TRBV7-3 and TRBJ1-5; weak D call: TRBD1 (5 bases). Germline loops: CDR1 SGHTA, CDR2 FQGTGA. CDR3 length: 13 amino acids. V was pared by 2 bases and J by 5 bases, with 7 bases between. The CDR3 region is CASSLAGHQPQHF. DNA for the CDR3: TGTGCCAGCAGCTTAGCAGGGCATCAGCCCCAGCATTTT.

The chain combines TRBV7-8 with TRBJ1-3; D gene uncertain. The CDR3 spans 17 residues. The germline V and J ends were trimmed by 3 bases and 0 bases, with 15 bases remaining between them. From germline, CDR1 is SGHVS and CDR2 FQNEAQ. The CDR3 nucleotides are TGTGCCAGCAGCTTCGCGCGGACTCCTAGCTCTGGAAACACCATATATTTT. Its protein product is CASSFARTPSSGNTIYF. Combining the CDR3 with reference TRBV7-8 and TRBJ1-3 gives the whole variable domain GAGVSQSPRYKVAKRGQDVALRCDPISGHVSLFWYQQALGQGPEFLTYFQNEAQLDKSGLPSDRFFAERPEGSVSTLKIQRTQQEDSAVYLCASSFARTPSSGNTIYFGEGSWLTVV.

Here the CDR3 DNA reads TGTGCCAGCACCTACCGGGACTCCCCTTACGAGCAGTACTTC. Protein product: CASTYRDSPYEQYF. This chain uses TRBV7-8 with TRBJ2-7; D might be TRBD2 (6 bases). Looked up from germline, CDR1 is SGHVS and CDR2 is FQNEAQ. This CDR3 is built from 14 residues. Trimming removed 7 bases at V and 4 bases at J, with 17 bases between.

This chain joins TRBV28 and TRBJ1-2, with D perhaps TRBD1 (5 bases). The CDR3 contains 12 residues. V was pared by 7 bases and J by 8 bases, with 14 bases between. CDR1 is MDHEN, CDR2 SYDVKM, per germline. Here the CDR3 reads CASTPGSGGYTF. The CDR3 bases are TGTGCCAGCACCCCAGGGTCTGGGGGCTACACCTTC.

The chain combines TRBV5-6 with TRBJ1-2; possible D gene TRBD1, 5 bases. V lost 4 bases to trimming and J lost 5 bases, with 30 bases between them. Per the germline V gene, CDR1 is SGHDT and CDR2 is YYEEEE. There are 19 residues in the CDR3. The CDR3 sequence is CASSQRGQGSRSPRYGYTF. The CDR3 DNA follows: TGTGCCAGCAGCCAACGCGGTCAGGGATCCCGATCACCGCGATATGGCTACACCTTC.

The V gene is TRBV6-5, the J gene TRBJ2-1; no definite D call. Germline V gives CDR1 MNHEY, CDR2 SVGAGI. V lost 8 bases, J lost 7 bases, and 12 bases lay in between. The CDR3 extends over 12 amino acids. The CDR3 DNA reads as TGTGCCAGCTCGAATAAAGCGAATGAGCAGTTCTTC. It codes for CASSNKANEQFF.

The chain is built from TRBV20-1 and TRBJ2-7, with a tentative D call TRBD1 (5 bases). The V end was cut by 3 bases, the J end by 3 bases, with 6 bases between. CDR3 length: 11 amino acids. The germline V gene has CDR1 DFQATT and CDR2 SNEGSKA (reference sequence). In DNA, the CDR3 is TGCAGTGCTAGGGACAACTACGAGCAGTACTTC. This gives the protein CSARDNYEQYF.

The J gene is TRBJ2-7, the V gene TRBV5-5, with 8 bases that match TRBD2. Losses at the gene ends were 7 bases for V and 1 base for J; bases not matched to a gene: 7. Germline V gene data show CDR1 as SGHKS and CDR2 as YYEKEE (reference sequence). The CDR3 contains 14 residues. The CDR3, as DNA: TGTGCCAGCCAGCCGGGACTAGGGTCCTACGAGCAGTACTTC. Its protein is CASQPGLGSYEQYF.

The rearrangement uses TRBV4-2 and TRBJ1-5; possibly TRBD1 for D (6 bases). Trimming shortened V by 0 bases and J by 2 bases, and 11 bases separated the two germline ends. The germline V gene has CDR1 LGHNA and CDR2 YNFKEQ. This CDR3 has 16 residues. CDR3 coding DNA: TGTGCCAGCAGCCAAGATACAGGGACGGGCAATCAGCCCCAGCATTTT. This encodes CASSQDTGTGNQPQHF.

The chain couples TRBV30 to TRBJ2-5; the D is unclear. With 2 bases removed from V and 2 bases from J, the gap between germline ends came to 9 bases. Germline values: CDR1 GTSNPN, CDR2 SVGIG (reference sequence). CDR3 length: 13 residues. The CDR3 sequence is CAWSRLVQETQYF. DNA of the CDR3: TGTGCCTGGAGTCGGCTAGTTCAAGAGACCCAGTACTTC.

The chain combines TRBV5-1 with TRBJ2-3; D might be TRBD1 (6 bases). This CDR3 spans 16 amino acids. Looked up from germline, CDR1 is SGHRS and CDR2 is YFSETQ. V was trimmed by 4 bases and J by 3 bases, leaving 18 bases between them. CDR3 amino acids: CASSLGQSGLTDTQYF. CDR3 sequence (DNA): TGCGCCAGCAGCCTAGGACAGTCCGGGCTAACAGATACGCAGTATTTT.